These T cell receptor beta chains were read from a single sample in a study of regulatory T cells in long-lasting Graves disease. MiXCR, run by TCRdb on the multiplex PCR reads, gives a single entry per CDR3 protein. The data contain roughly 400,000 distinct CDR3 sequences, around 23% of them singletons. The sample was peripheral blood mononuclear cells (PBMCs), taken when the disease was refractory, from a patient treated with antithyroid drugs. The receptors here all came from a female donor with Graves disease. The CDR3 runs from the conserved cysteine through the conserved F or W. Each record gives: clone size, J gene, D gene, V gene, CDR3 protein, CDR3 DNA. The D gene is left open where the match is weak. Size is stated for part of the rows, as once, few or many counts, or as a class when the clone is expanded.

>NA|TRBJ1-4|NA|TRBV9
CASSAGSPTNEKLFF
TGTGCCAGCAGCGCCGGGTCCCCAACTAATGAAAAACTGTTTTTT
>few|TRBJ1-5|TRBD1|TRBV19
CASTIDRETQPQHF
TGTGCCAGTACCATCGACAGGGAAACTCAGCCCCAGCATTTT
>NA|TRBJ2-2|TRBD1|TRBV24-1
CATSDWDSIPGELFF
TGTGCCACCAGTGATTGGGACAGTATTCCCGGGGAGCTGTTTTTT
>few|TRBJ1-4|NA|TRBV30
CAWAMAPSNEKLFF
TGTGCCTGGGCGATGGCCCCATCTAATGAAAAACTGTTTTTT
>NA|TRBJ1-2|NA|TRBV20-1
CSADRSYGYTF
TGCAGTGCCGACAGGAGCTATGGCTACACCTTC
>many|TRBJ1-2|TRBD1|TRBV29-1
CSVLMVQGGANGYTF
TGCAGCGTTTTAATGGTTCAGGGGGGTGCCAATGGCTACACCTTC
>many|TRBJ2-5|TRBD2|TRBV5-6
CASSSSGREETQYF
TGTGCCAGCAGCTCTAGCGGGAGAGAAGAGACCCAGTACTTC
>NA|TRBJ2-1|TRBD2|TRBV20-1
CSARGNLAGGNEQFF
TGCAGTGCTAGAGGAAACCTAGCGGGGGGAAATGAGCAGTTCTTC
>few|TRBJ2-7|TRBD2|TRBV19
CASSYAASGLKSYEQYF
TGTGCCAGTAGCTATGCCGCTAGCGGTCTGAAGAGCTACGAGCAGTACTTC
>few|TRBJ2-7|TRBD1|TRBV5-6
CASSGRDRATYEQYF
TGTGCCAGCAGCGGACGGGACAGGGCCACCTACGAGCAGTACTTC
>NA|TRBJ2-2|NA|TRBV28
CASSARGAMNTGELFF
TGTGCCAGCAGCGCCCGGGGGGCGATGAACACCGGGGAGCTGTTTTTT
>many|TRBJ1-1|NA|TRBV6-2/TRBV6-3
CASSALGTEAFF
TGTGCCAGCAGCGCCCTTGGGACTGAAGCTTTCTTT
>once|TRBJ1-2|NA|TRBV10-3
CAISESGGDYGYTF
TGTGCCATCAGTGAGTCGGGGGGAGACTATGGCTACACCTTC
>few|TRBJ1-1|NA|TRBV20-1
CSARDTSNTEAFF
TGCAGTGCAAGGGACACCTCGAACACTGAAGCTTTCTTT
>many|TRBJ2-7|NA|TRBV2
CASKISVQGTYEQYF
TGTGCCAGCAAGATCAGCGTGCAGGGAACCTACGAGCAGTACTTC
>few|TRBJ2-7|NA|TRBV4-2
CASSQDGVVSGEVGYEQYF
TGTGCCAGCAGCCAAGATGGCGTCGTGTCGGGAGAGGTGGGGTACGAGCAGTACTTC
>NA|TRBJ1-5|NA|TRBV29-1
CSVEPIVRASQPQHF
TGCAGCGTTGAGCCTATCGTGAGGGCGTCTCAGCCCCAGCATTTT
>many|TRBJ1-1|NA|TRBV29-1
CSVEVPAGEAFF
TGCAGCGTTGAAGTACCGGCAGGAGAAGCTTTCTTT
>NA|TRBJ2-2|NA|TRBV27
CASRDQIGYTGELFF
TGTGCCAGCAGGGACCAAATAGGGTACACCGGGGAGCTGTTTTTT
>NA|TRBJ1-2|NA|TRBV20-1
CSARYIRRGTYGYTF
TGCAGTGCTCGATACATAAGGCGGGGGACCTATGGCTACACCTTC
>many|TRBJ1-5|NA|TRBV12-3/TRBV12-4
CASKIGLSGQPQHF
TGTGCCAGCAAAATCGGCTTAAGCGGACAGCCCCAGCATTTT
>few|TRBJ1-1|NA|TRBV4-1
CASSQDGRGNTEAFF
TGCGCCAGCAGCCAAGATGGCAGGGGGAACACTGAAGCTTTCTTT
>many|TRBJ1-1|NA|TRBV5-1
CASSPGLPGETEAFF
TGCGCCAGCAGCCCCGGCCTCCCGGGAGAGACTGAAGCTTTCTTT
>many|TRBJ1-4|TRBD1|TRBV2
CASSKDRGQTNEKLFF
TGTGCCAGCAGTAAGGACAGGGGGCAAACTAATGAAAAACTGTTTTTT
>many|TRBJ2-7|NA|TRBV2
CASSGQGDYEQYF
TGTGCCAGCAGTGGTCAAGGGGACTACGAGCAGTACTTC
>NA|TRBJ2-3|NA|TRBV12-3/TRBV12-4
CASRSVTDTQYF
TGTGCCAGCAGATCAGTGACAGATACGCAGTATTTT
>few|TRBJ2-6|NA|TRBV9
CASSVASSGANVLTF
TGTGCCAGCAGCGTAGCTAGCTCTGGGGCCAACGTCCTGACTTTC
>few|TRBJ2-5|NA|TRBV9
CASSVAPSTSSYQETQYF
TGTGCCAGCAGCGTAGCGCCCTCCACTAGCAGCTACCAAGAGACCCAGTACTTC
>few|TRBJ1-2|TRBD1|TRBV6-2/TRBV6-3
CASSYSPRGRGGYGYTF
TGTGCCAGCAGTTACTCTCCCAGGGGGCGCGGAGGCTATGGCTACACCTTC
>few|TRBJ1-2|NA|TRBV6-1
CASSTPGMHGYTF
TGTGCCAGCAGTACCCCCGGGATGCATGGCTACACCTTC
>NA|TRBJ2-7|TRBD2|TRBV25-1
CASSAVGLAPSYEQYF
TGTGCCAGCAGTGCCGTGGGACTAGCGCCGTCCTACGAGCAGTACTTC
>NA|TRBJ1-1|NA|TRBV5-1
CASSFLLMNTEAFF
TGCGCCAGCAGCTTTCTCCTGATGAACACTGAAGCTTTCTTT
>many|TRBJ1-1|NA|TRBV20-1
CSASEGNTEAFF
TGCAGTGCTAGCGAGGGGAACACTGAAGCTTTCTTT
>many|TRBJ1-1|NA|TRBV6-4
CASSEASRAVAEAFF
TGTGCCAGCAGTGAAGCCTCCAGGGCGGTCGCTGAAGCTTTCTTT
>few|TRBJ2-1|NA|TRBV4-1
CASSQVGMGDEQFF
TGCGCCAGCAGCCAAGTAGGAATGGGAGATGAGCAGTTCTTC
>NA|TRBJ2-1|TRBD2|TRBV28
CASSSPGLAYEQFF
TGTGCCAGCAGTTCACCGGGACTAGCCTATGAGCAGTTCTTC
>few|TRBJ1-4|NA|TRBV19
CASSIRDKLGEKLFF
TGTGCCAGTAGTATCCGGGACAAACTCGGTGAAAAACTGTTTTTT
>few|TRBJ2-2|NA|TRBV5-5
CASSLWLVNTGELFF
TGTGCCAGCAGCTTGTGGTTGGTGAACACCGGGGAGCTGTTTTTT
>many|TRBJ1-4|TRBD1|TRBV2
CASSGARQGELFF
TGTGCCAGCAGTGGAGCAAGACAGGGGGAACTGTTTTTT
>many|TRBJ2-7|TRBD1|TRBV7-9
CASSSSGQATQQYF
TGTGCCAGCAGCTCCTCGGGACAGGCAACGCAGCAGTACTTC
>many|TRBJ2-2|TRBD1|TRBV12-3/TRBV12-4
CASSLRTGVTGELFF
TGTGCCAGCAGTTTAAGGACAGGGGTCACCGGGGAGCTGTTTTTT
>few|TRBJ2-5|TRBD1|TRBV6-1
CASSWTGTGKETQYF
TGTGCCAGCAGCTGGACCGGGACAGGAAAAGAGACCCAGTACTTC
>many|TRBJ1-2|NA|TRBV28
CASSLFKRSLADYGYTF
TGTGCCAGCAGTTTATTTAAGCGATCTTTGGCAGACTATGGCTACACCTTC